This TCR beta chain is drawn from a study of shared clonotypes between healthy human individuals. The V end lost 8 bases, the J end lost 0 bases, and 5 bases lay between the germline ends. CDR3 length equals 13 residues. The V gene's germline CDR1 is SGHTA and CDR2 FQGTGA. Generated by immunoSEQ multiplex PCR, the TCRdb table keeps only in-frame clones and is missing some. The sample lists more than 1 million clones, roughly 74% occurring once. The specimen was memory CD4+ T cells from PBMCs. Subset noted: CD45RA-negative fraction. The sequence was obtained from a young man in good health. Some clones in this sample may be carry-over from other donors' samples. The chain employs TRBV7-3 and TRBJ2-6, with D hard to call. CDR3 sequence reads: CASGPSGANVLTF. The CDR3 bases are TGTGCCAGCGGGCCCTCTGGGGCCAACGTCCTGACTTTC.